The 14 T cell receptor beta chains below were found in one sample sequenced in a study of blood T cell repertoires in COVID-19. Method: immunoSEQ multiplex PCR; TCRdb's copy keeps in-frame clones and lacks some. Of 200,000 to 250,000 clones listed, 87% are singletons. Sequencing was carried out using peripheral blood. The receptor source for this set is a woman under 30 who had recovered from COVID-19.

This rearrangement joins TRBV2 to TRBJ1-2; D unresolved. V was cut by 3 bases and J by 0 bases, with 8 bases left in between. CDR1 and CDR2 (germline): SNHLY, FYNNEI. This CDR3 is built from 14 residues. CDR3 amino acids: CASSDSLANYGYTF. CDR3 nucleotides: TGTGCCAGCAGTGACTCTCTAGCTAACTATGGCTACACCTTC.

The chain combines TRBV5-6 with TRBJ2-1; 7 bases are shared with TRBD2. V shed 4 bases and J 2 bases; nucleotides not matched to a gene: 15. The CDR3 is made up of 18 amino acids. Germline CDR1 reads SGHDT; CDR2 reads YYEEEE. The chain's CDR3 is CASSDLVQRDLTYNEQFF. The CDR3 DNA reads TGTGCCAGCAGCGATTTGGTACAGCGGGACCTCACCTACAATGAGCAGTTCTTC.

The chain uses TRBV19 and TRBJ1-1; D not resolved. The CDR3 runs to 13 residues. The V gene's germline CDR1 is LNHDA and CDR2 SQIVND (reference sequence). With 9 bases removed from V and 3 bases from J, the gap between germline ends came to 14 bases. CDR3 sequence (DNA): TGTGCCAGCTTCTCCGGGAGGTACACTGAAGCTTTCTTT. Translated, it gives CASFSGRYTEAFF.

This sequence joins TRBV5-1 and TRBJ2-1, with TRBD1 matching over 9 bases. Trimming took 7 bases from V and 1 from J; bases not matched to a gene: 9. This CDR3 is 16 amino acids long. CDR1 is SGHRS, CDR2 YFSETQ, per germline. The CDR3 DNA sequence: TGCGCCAGCCAGACAGGGGGTTCGGGTTCCTACAATGAGCAGTTCTTC. It encodes CASQTGGSGSYNEQFF.

The V gene is TRBV6-5, the J gene TRBJ1-2, with 8 positions matching TRBD1. J lost 7 bases, V lost 2 bases, and 6 bases had no gene match. There are 14 residues in the CDR3. Germline loops: CDR1 MNHEY, CDR2 SVGAGI. The CDR3 DNA follows: TGTGCCAGCAGTTACAACCAGGGGGCAGCTGGCTACACCTTC. It is translated as CASSYNQGAAGYTF.

The rearrangement links TRBV2 to TRBJ2-1, with 14 bases aligning to TRBD2. The CDR3 spans 19 residues. After removal of 11 bases from V and 0 bases from J, the junction contained 15 bases not matched to a gene. Germline CDR1 reads SNHLY; CDR2 reads FYNNEI. The CDR3 here is CAGTSGLAGVLISYNEQFF. The CDR3 bases are TGTGCCGGAACCTCGGGACTAGCGGGAGTCTTAATCTCCTACAATGAGCAGTTCTTC.

In its sample, this clone was seen a few times. The gene calls are TRBV6-4 and TRBJ2-2; no reliable D call. CDR3 length: 14 amino acids. From germline, CDR1 is MRHNA and CDR2 SNTAGT. The germline V and J ends were trimmed by 0 bases and 0 bases, with 2 bases remaining between them. The CDR3 loop is CASSDSTNTGELFF. CDR3 bases: TGTGCCAGCAGTGACTCCACGAACACCGGGGAGCTGTTTTTT.

The chain combines TRBV18 with TRBJ2-7; 8 positions match TRBD1. Germline lookup yields CDR1 KGHSH and CDR2 LQKENI. The CDR3 runs to 13 residues. The DNA of the CDR3 is TGTGGTCGGGGACAGGCTCCCTCCTACGAGCAGTACTTC. This translates into CGRGQAPSYEQYF.

The gene calls are TRBV14 and TRBJ2-1; 8 bases align to TRBD2. Germline trimming cut 4 bases from V and 3 bases from J; bases unmatched to any gene: 5. The CDR3 length is 15 residues. Germline V gene lookup returns CDR1 SGHDN and CDR2 FVKESK. The CDR3 reads CASSPNLAGYNEQFF. In nucleotides, the CDR3 is TGTGCCAGCAGCCCTAACCTAGCGGGCTACAATGAGCAGTTCTTC.

This chain connects TRBV29-1 to TRBJ2-1, with 7 bases matching TRBD2. The junction had 13 bases not matched to a gene; V was cut back by 6 bases and J by 8 bases. CDR1 and CDR2 from the germline V gene are SQVTM and ANQGSEA. The CDR3 runs 14 residues. The CDR3 DNA reads as TGCAGCGTGGTTAGCGGGTACCTAAACCATGAGCAGTTCTTC. Translating gives CSVVSGYLNHEQFF.

DNA of the CDR3: TGTGCCAGTAGAGCGGGGACAGGTTCCTCCTACGAGCAGTACTTC. Its protein is CASRAGTGSSYEQYF. The chain uses TRBV19 and TRBJ2-7; tentative D call: TRBD1 (8 bases). The CDR3 has 15 residues. From germline, CDR1 is LNHDA and CDR2 SQIVND (reference sequence). The ends were cut back, 6 bases at V and 0 bases at J, with 15 bases in the middle.

The chain recombines TRBV13 with TRBJ2-4, with 8 positions matching TRBD2. The CDR3 runs to 15 residues. Losses at the gene ends were 5 bases for V and 3 bases for J; bases not matched to a gene: 6. Germline V CDR1 and CDR2: PRHDT, FYEKMQ (reference sequence). CDR3 amino acids: CASSAGLVVKNIQYF. CDR3 DNA sequence: TGTGCCAGCAGCGCGGGACTAGTGGTCAAAAACATTCAGTACTTC.

The CDR3 nucleotides are TGTGCTAGTGGTTTGGTACAGGCCCAGGTAACGGCTTTCTTT. Amino acids: CASGLVQAQVTAFF. V usage is TRBV12-5 and J usage is TRBJ1-1, with D maybe TRBD1 (5 bases). The germline V gene has CDR1 LGHNT and CDR2 FRNRAP. The CDR3 loop spans 14 amino acids. V was shortened by 0 bases and J by 11 bases, with 16 bases between the two germline ends.

This sequence joins TRBV19 and TRBJ1-2, with 8 positions matching TRBD1. The CDR3 is 16 residues long. V was clipped by 1 base and J by 8 bases; unmatched bases: 12. CDR1 and CDR2 (germline): LNHDA, SQIVND (reference sequence). The CDR3 region is CASSIGISGGAKGYTF. In DNA form, the CDR3 reads TGTGCCAGTAGTATAGGAATTTCAGGGGGCGCGAAAGGCTACACCTTC.